This T cell receptor beta chain was documented in a study of blood T cell repertoires in COVID-19. Study overall: Some COVID-19 samples were acute and others convalescent; all came from the United States, Italy and Spain. PBMCs, B-cell-depleted T cells, or T cells were the source of the cDNA or gDNA that made up the material.

Original analysis: From reference gene primer amplification, estimates of nucleated cell counts were derived. This table comes from immunoSEQ multiplex PCR, and its TCRdb copy is limited to in-frame clones, with some not included. For V, J and clone size, that table is used; D and trimming come from the DNA. The sample has roughly 150,000 clones, approximately 85% seen once. This CDR3 has 13 residues. CDR1 and CDR2 (germline): GTSNPN, SVGIG (reference sequence). V lost 2 bases and J 1 base, leaving 7 bases between the germline ends. The chain carries TRBV30 and TRBJ2-3; TRBD2 might be the D (6 bases). The sample taken for sequencing was peripheral blood. This clonotype was obtained from a woman aged 80 or over with acute or convalescent COVID-19. The CDR3 DNA reads as TGTGCCTGGAGTACGGGGGGCACAGATACGCAGTATTTT. It is translated as CAWSTGGTDTQYF.